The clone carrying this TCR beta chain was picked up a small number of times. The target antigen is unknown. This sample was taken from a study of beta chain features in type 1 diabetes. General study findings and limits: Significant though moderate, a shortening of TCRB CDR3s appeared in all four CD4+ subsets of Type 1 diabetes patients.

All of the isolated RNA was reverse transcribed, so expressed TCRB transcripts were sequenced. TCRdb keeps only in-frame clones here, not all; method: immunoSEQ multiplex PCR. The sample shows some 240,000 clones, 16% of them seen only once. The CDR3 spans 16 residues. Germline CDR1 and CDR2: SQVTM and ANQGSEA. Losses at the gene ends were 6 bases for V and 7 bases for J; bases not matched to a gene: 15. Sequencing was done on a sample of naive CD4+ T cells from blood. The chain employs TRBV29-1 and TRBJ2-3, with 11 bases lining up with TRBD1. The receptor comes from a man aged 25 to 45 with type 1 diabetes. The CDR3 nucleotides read TGCAGCGTCTTAGCCGGGACAGGGGGTAAGGCTAATACGCAGTATTTT. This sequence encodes CSVLAGTGGKANTQYF.